The clone carrying this T cell receptor (beta chain) came up many times. The data originate from a study of T-cell reconstitution after alpha-beta-depleted transplantation in children. This CDR3 region has 15 residues. The germline CDR1 and CDR2 sequences are MNHEY and SMNVEV (reference sequence). V gave up 0 bases and J gave up 3 bases, with 12 bases separating them. The authors prepared the TCRbeta library with unique molecular identifiers. TCRdb recomputed calls from the PCR reads with MiXCR, one row per CDR3 protein. The sample has tens of thousands of distinct CDR3 sequences, 5.5% to 7.5% seen once; the top ten hold around 2.5%.

Specimen: PBMCs from the stem cell graft donor, collected from the stem cell graft. This sequence originates from a human donor who donated a stem cell graft to a child with acute lymphoblastic leukemia. The chain carries TRBV27 and TRBJ2-7; a possible D gene is TRBD2 (6 bases). The CDR3 loop is CASSLSRGSNYEQYF. CDR3 DNA sequence: TGTGCCAGCAGTTTATCACGGGGGAGCAACTACGAGCAGTACTTC.